This T cell receptor (beta chain) is from a study of T-cell reconstitution after alpha-beta-depleted transplantation in children. Germline loops: CDR1 LGHDT, CDR2 YNNKEL (reference sequence). The trim removed 4 bases at V and 3 bases at J, leaving 8 bases unmatched. The CDR3 length is 17 residues. There are a few counts of this clonotype. TCRbeta library construction was performed incorporating unique molecular identifiers. TCRdb independently ran MiXCR on the PCR reads; one entry per CDR3 protein. The sample records hundreds of thousands of distinct CDR3 sequences, 9.5% to 10% being singletons. This chain links TRBV3-1 with TRBJ2-3; the match to TRBD2 covers 12 bases. The receptor was isolated from a human donor who donated a stem cell graft to a child with SCID. Source: PBMCs from the stem cell graft donor, taken from the stem cell graft. In nucleotides, the CDR3 is TGTGCCAGCAGCCCATATACTAGCGGGGGGCGGACAGATACGCAGTATTTT. Its translation is CASSPYTSGGRTDTQYF.